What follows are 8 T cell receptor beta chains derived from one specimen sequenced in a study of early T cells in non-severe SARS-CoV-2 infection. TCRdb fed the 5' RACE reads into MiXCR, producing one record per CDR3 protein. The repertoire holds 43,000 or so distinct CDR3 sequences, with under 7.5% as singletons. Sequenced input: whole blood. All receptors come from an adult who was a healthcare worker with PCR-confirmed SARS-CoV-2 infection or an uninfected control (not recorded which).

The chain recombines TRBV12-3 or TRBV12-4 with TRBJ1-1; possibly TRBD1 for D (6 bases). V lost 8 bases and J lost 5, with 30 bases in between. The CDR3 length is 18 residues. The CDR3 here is CASRTSLGAGIYGTEAFF. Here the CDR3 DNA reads TGTGCCAGCCGGACCTCGCTGGGGGCAGGGATTTACGGTACTGAAGCTTTCTTT.

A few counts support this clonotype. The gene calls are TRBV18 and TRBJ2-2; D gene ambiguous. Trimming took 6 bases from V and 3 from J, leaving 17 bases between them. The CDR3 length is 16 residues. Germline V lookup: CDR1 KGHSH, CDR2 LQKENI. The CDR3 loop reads CASSKSSRTDTGELFF. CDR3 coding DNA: TGTGCCAGCTCGAAATCGAGCAGGACCGACACCGGGGAGCTGTTTTTT. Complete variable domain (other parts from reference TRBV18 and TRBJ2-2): NAGVMQNPRHLVRRRGQEARLRCSPMKGHSHVYWYRQLPEEGLKFMVYLQKENIIDESGMPKERFSAEFPKEGPSILRIQQVVRGDSAAYFCASSKSSRTDTGELFFGEGSRLTVL.

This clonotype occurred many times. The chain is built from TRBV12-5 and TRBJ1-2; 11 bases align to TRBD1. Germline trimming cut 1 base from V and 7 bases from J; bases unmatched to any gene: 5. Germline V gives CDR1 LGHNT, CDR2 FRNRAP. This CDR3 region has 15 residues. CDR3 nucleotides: TGTGCTAGTGGTTTGGGCGGACAGGGGGCTGGTGGCTACACCTTC. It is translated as CASGLGGQGAGGYTF.

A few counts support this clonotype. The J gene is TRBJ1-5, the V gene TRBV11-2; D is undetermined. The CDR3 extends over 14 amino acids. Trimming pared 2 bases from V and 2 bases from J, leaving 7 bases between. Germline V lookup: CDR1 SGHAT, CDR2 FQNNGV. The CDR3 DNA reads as TGTGCCAGCAGCTTACGGGCGGGCAATCAGCCCCAGCATTTT. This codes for CASSLRAGNQPQHF. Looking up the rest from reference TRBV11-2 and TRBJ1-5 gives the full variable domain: EAGVAQSPRYKIIEKRQSVAFWCNPISGHATLYWYQQILGQGPKLLIQFQNNGVVDDSQLPKDRFSAERLKGVDSTLKIQPAKLEDSAVYLCASSLRAGNQPQHFGDGTRLSIL.

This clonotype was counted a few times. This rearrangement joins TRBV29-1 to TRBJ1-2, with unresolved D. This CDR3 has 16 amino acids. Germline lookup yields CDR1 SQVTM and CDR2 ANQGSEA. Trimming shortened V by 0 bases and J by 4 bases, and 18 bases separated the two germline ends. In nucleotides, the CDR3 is TGCAGCGTTGAAGATTTCGAGGGTTGGGGATTCTATGGCTACACCTTC. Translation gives CSVEDFEGWGFYGYTF. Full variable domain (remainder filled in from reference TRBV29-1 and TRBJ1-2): SAVISQKPSRDICQRGTSLTIQCQVDSQVTMMFWYRQQPGQSLTLIATANQGSEATYESGFVIDKFPISRPNLTFSTLTVSNMSPEDSSIYLCSVEDFEGWGFYGYTFGSGTRLTVV.

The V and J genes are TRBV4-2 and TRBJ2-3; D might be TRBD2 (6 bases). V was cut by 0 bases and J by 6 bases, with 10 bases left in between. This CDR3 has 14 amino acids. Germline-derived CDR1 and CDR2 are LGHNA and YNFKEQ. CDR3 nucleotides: TGTGCCAGCAGCCAAGAAACCCGGGGGGATACGCAGTATTTT. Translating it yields CASSQETRGDTQYF.

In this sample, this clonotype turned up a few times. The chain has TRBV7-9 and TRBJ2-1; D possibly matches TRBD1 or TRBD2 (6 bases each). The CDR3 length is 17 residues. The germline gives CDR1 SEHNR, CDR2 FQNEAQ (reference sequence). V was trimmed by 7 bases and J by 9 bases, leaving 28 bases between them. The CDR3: CASTPEGRGAGSFEQFF. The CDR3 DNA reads TGTGCCAGCACCCCCGAGGGAAGGGGGGCTGGTTCGTTTGAGCAGTTCTTC.

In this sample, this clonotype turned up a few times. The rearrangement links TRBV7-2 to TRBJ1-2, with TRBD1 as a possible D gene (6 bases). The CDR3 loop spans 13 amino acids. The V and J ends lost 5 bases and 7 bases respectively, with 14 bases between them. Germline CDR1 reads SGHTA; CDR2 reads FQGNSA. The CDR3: CASSPSTGFGYTF. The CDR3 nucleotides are TGTGCCAGCAGCCCGAGTACAGGGTTTGGCTACACCTTC.